Listed below are T cell receptor beta chains from one sample, sequenced in a study of CD8+ T cells in alopecia areata. Profiling relied on immunoSEQ multiplex PCR, and the TCRdb table lists in-frame clones only, not all of them. The sample yields about 140,000 clones, roughly 58% seen once. The sample consisted of CD8+ T cells sorted from blood. Source of these receptors: a human donor in good health. Both conserved end residues are part of each CDR3. Each record gives: CDR3 length, V gene, J gene, clone size, D gene, CDR3 protein, CDR3 DNA. A D gene is named only where the DNA matches it firmly. Only some rows state a clone size, as once, few, many or a class for expanded clones.

>15|TRBV4-1|TRBJ2-1|NA|NA
CASSQAKSSYNEQFF
TGCGCCAGCAGCCAAGCCAAGTCCTCCTACAATGAGCAGTTCTTC
>11|TRBV29-1|TRBJ2-1|few|NA
CSADSYNEQFF
TGCAGCGCCGACAGCTACAATGAGCAGTTCTTC
>15|TRBV7-9|TRBJ1-4|few|TRBD1
CASSPPGTEDEKLFF
TGTGCCAGCAGCCCCCCCGGGACAGAGGATGAAAAACTGTTTTTT
>16|TRBV15|TRBJ2-1|NA|TRBD2
CATSRELAGFDNEQFF
TGTGCCACCAGCAGGGAACTAGCGGGATTCGACAATGAGCAGTTCTTC
>12|TRBV5-8|TRBJ1-1|NA|NA
CASSLGRPEAFF
TGTGCCAGCAGCTTGGGCAGGCCCGAAGCTTTCTTT
>16|TRBV6-1|TRBJ2-7|few|NA
CASSELSLKPAGEQYF
TGTGCCAGCAGTGAACTATCACTCAAACCTGCGGGGGAGCAGTACTTC
>14|TRBV7-9|TRBJ1-2|once|NA
CASSVGAVNYGYTF
TGTGCCAGCAGCGTAGGTGCGGTAAACTATGGCTACACCTTC
>13|TRBV4-1|TRBJ2-1|NA|TRBD2
CASSRTSDGEQFF
TGCGCCAGCAGCCGGACTAGCGATGGCGAGCAGTTCTTC
>14|TRBV7-9|TRBJ2-1|NA|TRBD2
CASSLGGRANEQFF
TGTGCCAGCAGCTTAGGCGGGAGGGCCAATGAGCAGTTCTTC
>13|TRBV28|TRBJ2-4|few|NA
CASSLSGKNIQYF
TGTGCCAGCAGTTTATCTGGTAAAAACATTCAGTACTTC
>21|TRBV7-8|TRBJ2-7|NA|TRBD2
CASSWGLAGPRSPLSSYEQYF
TGTGCCAGCAGCTGGGGACTAGCGGGACCCCGCAGCCCCCTTTCGTCTTACGAGCAGTACTTC
>14|TRBV5-6|TRBJ1-2|few|NA
CASSLGGFVNGYTF
TGTGCCAGCAGCTTGGGAGGGTTTGTTAATGGCTACACCTTC
>12|TRBV6-5|TRBJ2-2|NA|NA
CASYTLTGELFF
TGTGCCAGTTACACCTTGACCGGGGAGCTGTTTTTT
>12|TRBV25-1|TRBJ2-7|NA|NA
CASSESGDEQYF
TGTGCCAGCAGTGAATCTGGGGACGAGCAGTACTTC
>14|TRBV19|TRBJ2-2|NA|NA
CASSQAWDTGELFF
TGTGCCAGTAGTCAGGCTTGGGACACCGGGGAGCTGTTTTTT
>13|TRBV29-1|TRBJ1-1|NA|NA
CSVQDRLNTEAFF
TGCAGCGTTCAGGACAGACTTAACACTGAAGCTTTCTTT
>13|TRBV6-6|TRBJ2-7|few|NA
CASSYPGQNEQYF
TGTGCCAGCAGTTATCCAGGGCAGAACGAGCAGTACTTC
>14|TRBV2|TRBJ2-1|NA|NA
CASVRRPFSNEQFF
TGTGCCAGCGTCCGGCGACCCTTCAGCAATGAGCAGTTCTTC
>14|TRBV2|TRBJ2-1|NA|NA
CASTRRRSYNEQFF
TGTGCCAGCACACGAAGGCGGTCCTACAATGAGCAGTTCTTC
>13|TRBV5-1|TRBJ2-5|once|NA
CASREQGGKTQYF
TGCGCCAGCAGGGAACAGGGCGGGAAGACCCAGTACTTC
>15|TRBV9|TRBJ2-4|NA|NA
CASTRAGLAKNIQYF
TGTGCCAGCACCCGGGCAGGGCTAGCCAAAAACATTCAGTACTTC
>11|TRBV4-2|TRBJ2-1|NA|TRBD2
CASRAGGPQFF
TGTGCCAGCCGGGCGGGAGGGCCCCAGTTCTTC
>14|TRBV27|TRBJ2-2|NA|TRBD2
CASSLTSGRGELFF
TGTGCCAGCAGTTTGACTAGCGGGAGAGGGGAGCTGTTTTTT
>17|TRBV5-1|TRBJ2-1|NA|TRBD2
CASSLGLTSGRAYEQFF
TGCGCCAGCAGCTTGGGACTGACTAGCGGGAGGGCCTATGAGCAGTTCTTC
>16|TRBV15|TRBJ2-3|NA|NA
CATSRDLAGFTDTQYF
TGTGCCACCAGCAGAGATCTGGCGGGATTCACAGATACGCAGTATTTT
>17|TRBV4-1|TRBJ2-4|NA|NA
CASSHGVNTVAKNIQYF
TGCGCCAGCAGCCACGGGGTGAATACTGTAGCCAAAAACATTCAGTACTTC
>14|TRBV14|TRBJ2-4|few|TRBD2
CASSESSGSAIQYF
TGTGCCAGCAGCGAATCTAGCGGGAGCGCGATTCAGTACTTC
>14|TRBV18|TRBJ1-2|NA|TRBD1
CASSPDRGSYGYTF
TGTGCCAGCTCACCGGACAGGGGTAGCTATGGCTACACCTTC
>14|TRBV4-1|TRBJ2-7|NA|NA
CASSQDRPSYEQYF
TGCGCCAGCAGCCAAGATCGGCCGTCCTACGAGCAGTACTTC
>10|TRBV20-1|TRBJ2-1|NA|NA
CSARPNEQFF
TGCAGTGCTAGGCCCAATGAGCAGTTCTTC
>14|TRBV5-6|TRBJ2-1|few|NA
CASSLAGTYNEQFF
TGTGCCAGCAGCTTGGCAGGAACCTACAATGAGCAGTTCTTC
>15|TRBV5-6|TRBJ1-5|NA|NA
CASSLGGNGNQPQHF
TGTGCCAGCAGCTTGGGGGGAAATGGCAATCAGCCCCAGCATTTT
>18|TRBV7-8|TRBJ2-5|NA|TRBD2
CASSHGTSGRASTETQYF
TGTGCCAGCAGCCACGGGACTAGCGGGAGGGCCTCTACTGAGACCCAGTACTTC
>14|TRBV4-1|TRBJ2-5|NA|NA
CASSQAQYQETQYF
TGCGCCAGCAGCCAAGCACAATACCAAGAGACCCAGTACTTC
>13|TRBV2|TRBJ2-7|NA|NA
CASSVRPPYEQYF
TGTGCCAGCAGTGTGCGACCCCCCTACGAGCAGTACTTC
>16|TRBV27|TRBJ1-5|NA|NA
CASSPRWGYSNQPQHF
TGTGCCAGCAGTCCGCGATGGGGTTATAGCAATCAGCCCCAGCATTTT
>14|TRBV7-9|TRBJ2-5|NA|NA
CASSQARGEETQYF
TGTGCCAGCAGCCAAGCCAGGGGAGAGGAGACCCAGTACTTC
>14|TRBV29-1|TRBJ2-5|few|NA
CSVEDLTGQETQYF
TGCAGCGTTGAAGATCTAACGGGCCAAGAGACCCAGTACTTC
>14|TRBV7-9|TRBJ2-7|NA|TRBD1
CASSSGQGPYEQYF
TGTGCCAGCAGCTCTGGACAGGGCCCCTACGAGCAGTACTTC
>16|TRBV2|TRBJ2-2|NA|NA
CASSDSGGAYTGELFF
TGTGCCAGCAGTGACTCGGGGGGCGCCTACACCGGGGAGCTGTTTTTT
>13|TRBV25-1|TRBJ1-5|once|NA
CASSDQGTQPQHF
TGTGCCAGCAGTGACCAGGGTACTCAGCCCCAGCATTTT
>15|TRBV6-5|TRBJ1-1|NA|NA
CASSYGVRGSTEAFF
TGTGCCAGCAGTTACGGTGTTCGTGGAAGCACTGAAGCTTTCTTT
>17|TRBV10-3|TRBJ2-7|once|TRBD2
CAISESTSSGYPYEQYF
TGTGCCATCAGTGAGTCGACTTCTAGCGGGTACCCCTACGAGCAGTACTTC
>12|TRBV29-1|TRBJ2-5|NA|TRBD2
CSVSTGGSTQYF
TGCAGCGTCTCAACGGGGGGATCGACCCAGTACTTC
>17|TRBV14|TRBJ2-3|few|NA
CASSHHLGIPSTDTQYF
TGTGCCAGCAGCCACCACCTAGGGATCCCTAGCACAGATACGCAGTATTTT
>16|TRBV18|TRBJ2-3|NA|NA
CASSSREGAGADTQYF
TGTGCCAGCTCATCAAGGGAAGGGGCCGGGGCAGATACGCAGTATTTT
>16|TRBV27|TRBJ2-5|NA|NA
CASSPLIGAGQETQYF
TGTGCCAGCAGTCCATTGATCGGGGCAGGTCAAGAGACCCAGTACTTC
>13|TRBV27|TRBJ2-7|NA|NA
CASSEAGPYEQYF
TGTGCCAGCAGTGAGGCCGGTCCCTACGAGCAGTACTTC
>11|TRBV20-1|TRBJ2-7|NA|NA
CSARVSYEQYF
TGCAGTGCTAGGGTTAGCTACGAGCAGTACTTC
>11|TRBV20-1|TRBJ2-7|NA|NA
CSARDLQEQYF
TGCAGTGCTAGAGATTTGCAGGAGCAGTACTTC
>16|TRBV27|TRBJ2-5|NA|TRBD2
CASSLLTSGSRETQYF
TGTGCCAGCAGTCTATTAACTAGCGGGAGTAGAGAGACCCAGTACTTC
>11|TRBV15|TRBJ2-1|NA|NA
CATSYGNEQFF
TGTGCCACCAGCTATGGCAATGAGCAGTTCTTC
>13|TRBV5-4|TRBJ1-1|few|NA
CASSLIGNTEAFF
TGTGCCAGCAGCTTGATCGGGAACACTGAAGCTTTCTTT
>13|TRBV7-8|TRBJ2-7|few|NA
CASSLGSDYEQYF
TGTGCCAGCAGCTTAGGGAGTGACTACGAGCAGTACTTC
>15|TRBV27|TRBJ2-7|once|NA
CASSLGMEVGLRQYF
TGTGCCAGCAGTTTAGGGATGGAAGTTGGCTTACGCCAGTACTTC
>11|TRBV25-1|TRBJ2-1|NA|NA
CASSELDEQFF
TGTGCCAGCAGTGAACTCGATGAGCAGTTCTTC
>14|TRBV29-1|TRBJ2-7|NA|NA
CSVVIRSEDYEQYF
TGCAGCGTTGTAATACGCTCCGAAGACTACGAGCAGTACTTC
>12|TRBV11-2|TRBJ2-3|few|NA
CASSSRPDTQYF
TGTGCCAGCAGCTCCCGACCAGATACGCAGTATTTT